This T cell receptor beta chain was sequenced in a study of high-grade serous ovarian cancer treatment subgroups. About the study: Mean per sample: around 14,000 reads, several thousand unique TCR beta rearrangements.

Tumor samples were obtained before definitive surgery or chemotherapy. The V end was cut by 4 bases, the J end by 3 bases, with 15 bases between. There are 15 residues in the CDR3. Per the germline V gene, CDR1 is SGHDN and CDR2 is FVKESK. Repertoires were generated with immunoSEQ multiplex PCR, while TCRdb's copy carries only in-frame clones and drops some. The sample records approximately 15,000 clones, roughly 67% being singletons. This chain joins TRBV14 and TRBJ2-5, with D possibly TRBD2 on 5 matching bases. The clonotype originates from a human donor with high-grade serous ovarian cancer. Sequencing was done on a sample of tumor tissue. For the CDR3, the DNA is TGTGCCAGCAGCCGCCGAGCGCGGCGGGAAGAGACCCAGTACTTC. It codes for CASSRRARREETQYF.